This record concerns one T cell receptor beta chain sequence. The data originate from a study of blood T cell repertoires in COVID-19. Across the study: Specimens from acute and convalescent COVID-19 originated in the United States, Italy and Spain. Sources were T cells, B-cell-depleted T cells, or PBMCs; the material itself was cDNA or gDNA.

In the original workflow: How many nucleated cells were present was estimated from reference gene primer amplification. The data were produced by immunoSEQ multiplex PCR, yet TCRdb's version contains in-frame clones alone and is incomplete. The V and J calls and clone size were taken over from that table, and D and trimming were inferred from the DNA. This table holds 150,000 or so clones, 87% found once. The clonotype was recovered from a man older than 75 with acute or convalescent COVID-19. The specimen sequenced was peripheral blood.

The CDR3 here is CASSLASGGEYGYTF. The CDR3 DNA reads as TGCGCCAGCAGCTTGGCCTCGGGAGGGGAGTATGGCTACACCTTC. The chain is built from TRBV5-1 and TRBJ1-2; maybe TRBD1 (5 bases). CDR1 is SGHRS and CDR2 is YFSETQ in the germline V gene. With 0 bases removed from V and 5 bases from J, the gap between germline ends came to 14 bases. This CDR3 is built from 15 residues.